The next 9 T cell receptor beta chains were all read from a single sample in a study of brain T cells in children with intractable seizures. The protocol was immunoSEQ multiplex PCR, while the TCRdb copy is restricted to in-frame clones and leaves out a portion. The sample has approximately 110,000 clones; roughly 94% are singletons. The specimen comprised peripheral blood, sampled at surgery. The receptor source for this set is a boy younger than two with hemimegalencephaly and intractable seizures.

This clone showed up just once. The V gene is TRBV29-1, the J gene TRBJ1-1; 8 bases map to TRBD1. Germline CDR1 reads SQVTM; CDR2 reads ANQGSEA. There are 12 residues in the CDR3. With 4 bases clipped from V and 7 bases from J, the junction kept 5 bases outside the gene matches. The CDR3 sequence: CSVGGQEVEAFF. CDR3 DNA: TGCAGCGTTGGGGGACAGGAGGTTGAAGCTTTCTTT.

This sequence joins TRBV28 and TRBJ1-6; D is undetermined. Looked up from germline, CDR1 is MDHEN and CDR2 is SYDVKM. The V and J ends lost 2 bases and 11 bases respectively, with 7 bases between them. The CDR3 has 12 residues. In DNA form, the CDR3 reads TGTGCCAGCAGTTTAGACGTGCCACCCCTCCACTTT. It codes for CASSLDVPPLHF.

V is TRBV28 and J is TRBJ1-2; the D is unclear. The CDR3 runs 13 residues. Per germline, CDR1 MDHEN and CDR2 SYDVKM. Trimming stripped 7 bases from V and 3 bases from J, with 12 bases between. The CDR3 nucleotides are TGTGCCAGCACCCCTATAGTTTACTATGGCTACACCTTC. Translation gives CASTPIVYYGYTF.

In this sample, this clone turned up a few times. For the CDR3, the DNA is TGTGCCAGCATTGGGGGGGGCTGGGGCACTGAAGCTTTCTTT. Translation gives CASIGGGWGTEAFF. V is TRBV27 and J is TRBJ1-1; a weak D match, TRBD1 (6 bases). Germline V CDR1 and CDR2: MNHEY, SMNVEV (reference sequence). This CDR3 contains 14 residues. Trimming took off 7 bases at V and 4 bases at J, with 16 bases between the two ends.

This clone was seen a few times. The chain joins TRBV27 to TRBJ1-6, with D tentatively TRBD1 (6 bases). This CDR3 is 16 amino acids long. The V end lost 5 bases, the J end lost 3 bases, and 14 bases lay between the germline ends. Germline CDR1 MNHEY, CDR2 SMNVEV (reference sequence). Here the CDR3 reads CASSLPGTLYNSPLHF. DNA for the CDR3: TGTGCCAGCAGTCTCCCCGGGACACTCTATAATTCACCCCTCCACTTT.

The chain uses TRBV5-8 and TRBJ2-7; the D gene is possibly TRBD1 (6 bases). Germline CDR1 and CDR2: SGHTS and YDEGEE. V lost 3 bases and J lost 6, with 19 bases in between. CDR3 size: 15 residues. The CDR3 reads CASSYWGLVGVEQYF. As DNA, the CDR3 is TGTGCCAGCAGCTACTGGGGGCTGGTAGGGGTCGAGCAGTACTTC.

The count of this clone is one. This sequence joins TRBV28 and TRBJ2-5; the match to TRBD2 covers 7 bases. Losses at the gene ends were 3 bases for V and 1 base for J; bases not matched to a gene: 5. The CDR3 consists of 15 residues. CDR1 and CDR2 (germline): MDHEN, SYDVKM. The CDR3 region is CASSLELAVQETQYF. CDR3 coding DNA: TGTGCCAGCAGTTTGGAGCTAGCGGTCCAAGAGACCCAGTACTTC.

The CDR3 loop is CASAQSRLNPYEQYF. The CDR3 bases are TGCGCCAGCGCACAAAGCAGACTAAACCCCTACGAGCAGTACTTC. The rearrangement links TRBV5-1 to TRBJ2-7, with a tentative D call TRBD2 (5 bases). The CDR3 is 15 amino acids. Germline V gene sequence: CDR1 SGHRS, CDR2 YFSETQ. V lost 7 bases and J lost 2, with 19 bases in between.

The chain couples TRBV6-2 or TRBV6-3 to TRBJ1-6; D not resolved. Germline V lookup: CDR1 MNHEY, CDR2 SVGEGT. This CDR3 has 15 amino acids. The V and J ends lost 3 bases and 7 bases respectively, with 13 bases between them. CDR3 amino acids: CASSYFTGRNSPLHF. In nucleotides, the CDR3 is TGTGCCAGCAGTTATTTTACTGGACGGAATTCACCCCTCCACTTT.